This T cell receptor beta chain was sequenced for a study of TIL therapy for anti-PD-1-resistant metastatic lung cancer. This was the immunoSEQ v3 assay. The table came from immunoSEQ multiplex PCR; TCRdb's copy has only in-frame clones and leaves some out. Among roughly 10,000 clones listed, 50% to 60% were seen once. Indicated time point: pre-treatment sample, taken before nivolumab and TIL therapy. Pleural nodules or supraclavicular lymph nodes made up most of the excised metastases sampled. V was shortened by 4 bases and J by 2 bases, with 11 bases between the two germline ends. The CDR3 sequence is 14 residues long. CDR1 and CDR2 from the germline V gene are MNHNS and SASEGT.

The TCR comes from a person aged 25 to 85 with non-small cell lung cancer. The genes are TRBV6-1 and TRBJ1-1, with D perhaps matching TRBD1 (5 bases). Sequencing was performed on tumor tissue, taken at baseline. The CDR3 coding sequence is TGTGCCAGCAGTGTGCGACAGAGTAACACTGAAGCTTTCTTT. Protein product: CASSVRQSNTEAFF.